This T cell receptor beta chain was identified in a study of CD8+ T cells in alopecia areata listed by TCRdb under 2018. With respect to the entire study: The treated patients took part in an open-label pilot trial in which moderate-to-severe alopecia areata was treated with oral tofacitinib at 5 to 10 mg twice daily. immunoSEQ multiplex PCR using 35 Vbeta forward primers and 13 Jbeta reverse primers was used to amplify TCRbeta CDR3 regions. Tofacitinib was given for 6 to 18 months, followed by 6 months of follow-up off drug to assess delayed response and recurrence. The study used high-throughput TCRbeta sequencing to examine T cell clonal expansion in alopecia areata, in both the C3H/HeJ mouse model and human patients. RNA was extracted with the PAXgene miRNA kit for fixed scalp, the miRNeasy kit for PBMCs, and the RNeasy kit for mouse skin. Biopsies were taken from tofacitinib-treated patients at baseline and again at 4 and 24 weeks into treatment, and several of those patients also had a later scalp biopsy. Clonality in the scalp was compared among normal scalp (n=4), patchy alopecia areata scalp (n=8), and alopecia totalis/universalis scalp (n=8). The SALT score, which quantifies the percentage of affected scalp surface area, was used to measure disease severity in treated patients. On the human side, TCRbeta sequencing was run on scalp tissue and on sorted CD4+ and CD8+ peripheral blood T cells from healthy controls and from alopecia areata patients with either patchy or totalis/universalis disease.

In light of the paper, this sample's time point label describes: around 4 weeks on oral tofacitinib. The treatment or condition label of this sample denotes: oral pan-JAK inhibitor, 5-10 mg twice daily. Peripheral blood and lesional scalp punch biopsies were obtained from patients with alopecia areata. PBMCs were isolated by density centrifugation and stained for CD3, CD4 and CD8, and CD4+ and CD8+ T cells were sorted on a FACSAria. Overall results and qualifications from the work: Unlike mouse skin, where gammadelta T cells dominate, normal human skin contains resident alphabeta T cells that get sequenced too, which complicates analysis of the scalp TCR repertoire. The treated cohort was small, with a single nonresponder, so links between baseline CD8+ expansion and response need larger studies. Compared with mice, TCR sequences shared between patients were less clear, possibly partly because of HLA diversity across the patient population. During tofacitinib treatment, many expanded lesional clones remained in scalp and blood, and this persistence may partly explain relapse after treatment is stopped. Scalp clonality and the number of expanded CD8+ clones among the top 100 scalp clones were significantly decreased by tofacitinib. Compared with normal scalp, lesional scalp, particularly in alopecia totalis/universalis, had higher clonality and more expanded CD8+ clones, which suggests antigenic drive.

Sequences SGHVS (CDR1) and FNYEAQ (CDR2) are obtained from the germline V gene. V and J are truncated by 2 bases and 8 bases respectively, leaving an intervening sequence of 16 bases. Counted from cysteine to phenylalanine, this CDR3 has 14 amino acids. Only CDR3 DNA remains: 42 bases, in frame from the first base. The library was prepared using the immunoSEQ multiplex PCR assay. To provide template for TCR sequencing, every sample had RNA extracted and reverse transcribed into cDNA. SuperScript III was used for first-strand cDNA synthesis, primed with a 2:1 mix of oligo-dT and random hexamers. A synthetic immune receptor repertoire was used to measure amplification bias, and any remaining bias was corrected computationally. As for the original processing: Raw reads were preprocessed to remove errors, and CDR3 was defined according to IMGT conventions as the region from the conserved cysteine to phenylalanine. Clonality was computed by normalizing Shannon entropy by log2 of the number of productive unique TCRs and subtracting the result from 1. CD4 or CD8 identity of scalp clones was inferred by cross-referencing scalp TCRbeta sequences with sorted blood CD4 and CD8 repertoires. The source is immuneACCESS, and TCRdb retained only in-frame sequences with V and J called. Part of the clones is not carried over; for the studies checked, unresolved V genes explain less than half of this, and the remainder is unexplained. The DNA gave D and trimming, while V, J and clone size come from that table. For this sample the table gives about 220,000 clones, of which about 58% were detected only once. Roughly 1.5% of the sample rests with the top ten.

This clone was found a few times. The antigen this receptor binds is unknown. Nothing much larger sits one base from this clone, and base qualities are not available. The TCR originated in a human donor with alopecia areata. The chain links TRBV7-6 with TRBJ2-7; no D gene is confidently identified. The sample was CD4+ T cells sorted from blood, taken at week 4, from a patient treated with tofacitinib. The DNA sequence follows: TGTGCCAGCAGCTTAATGGCGACTGATGAGAAGCAGTACTTC. This is translated as CASSLMATDEKQYF.